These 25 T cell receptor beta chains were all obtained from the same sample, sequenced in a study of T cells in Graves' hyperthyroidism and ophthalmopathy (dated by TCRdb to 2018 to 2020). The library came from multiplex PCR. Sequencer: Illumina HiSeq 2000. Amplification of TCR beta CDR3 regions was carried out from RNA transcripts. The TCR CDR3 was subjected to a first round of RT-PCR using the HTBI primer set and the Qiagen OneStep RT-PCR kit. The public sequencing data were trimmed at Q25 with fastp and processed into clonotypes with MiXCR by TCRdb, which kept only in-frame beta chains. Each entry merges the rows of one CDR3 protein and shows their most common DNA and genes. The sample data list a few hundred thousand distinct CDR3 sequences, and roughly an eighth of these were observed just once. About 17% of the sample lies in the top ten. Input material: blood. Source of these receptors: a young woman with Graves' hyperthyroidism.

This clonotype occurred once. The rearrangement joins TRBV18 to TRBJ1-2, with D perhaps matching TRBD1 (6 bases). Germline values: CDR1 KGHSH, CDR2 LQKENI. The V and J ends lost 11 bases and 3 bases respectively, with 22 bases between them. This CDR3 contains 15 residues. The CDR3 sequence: CAVPLQGKLDYGYTF. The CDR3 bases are TGTGCCGTCCCCCTCCAGGGGAAGTTAGACTATGGCTACACCTTC. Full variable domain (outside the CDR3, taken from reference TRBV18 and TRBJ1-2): NAGVMQNPRHLVRRRGQEARLRCSPMKGHSHVYWYRQLPEEGLKFMVYLQKENIIDESGMPKERFSAEFPKEGPSILRIQQVVRGDSAAYFCAVPLQGKLDYGYTFGSGTRLTVV.

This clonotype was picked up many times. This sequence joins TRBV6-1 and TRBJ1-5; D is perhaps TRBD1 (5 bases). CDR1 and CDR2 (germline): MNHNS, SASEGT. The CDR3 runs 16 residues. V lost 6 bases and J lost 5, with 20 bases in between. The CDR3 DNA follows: TGTGCCAGCAGCAAGTGGGGACGGGAGTGGGATCAGCCCCAGCATTTT. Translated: CASSKWGREWDQPQHF.

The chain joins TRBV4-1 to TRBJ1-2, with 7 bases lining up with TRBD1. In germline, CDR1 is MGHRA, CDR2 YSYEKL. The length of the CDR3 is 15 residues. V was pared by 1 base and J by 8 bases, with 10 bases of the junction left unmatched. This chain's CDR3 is CASSQVLTGMGGYTF. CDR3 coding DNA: TGCGCCAGCAGCCAAGTCTTGACAGGGATGGGCGGCTACACCTTC.

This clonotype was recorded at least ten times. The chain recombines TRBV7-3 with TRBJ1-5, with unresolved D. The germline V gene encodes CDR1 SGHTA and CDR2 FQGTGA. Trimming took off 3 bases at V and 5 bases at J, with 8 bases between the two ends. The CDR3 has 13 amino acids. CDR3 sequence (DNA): TGTGCCAGCAGCTTTAACCTAGATCAGCCCCAGCATTTT. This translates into CASSFNLDQPQHF. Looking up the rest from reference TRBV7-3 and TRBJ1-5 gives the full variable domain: GAGVSQTPSNKVTEKGKYVELRCDPISGHTALYWYRQSLGQGPEFLIYFQGTGAADDSGLPNDRFFAVRPEGSVSTLKIQRTERGDSAVYLCASSFNLDQPQHFGDGTRLSIL.

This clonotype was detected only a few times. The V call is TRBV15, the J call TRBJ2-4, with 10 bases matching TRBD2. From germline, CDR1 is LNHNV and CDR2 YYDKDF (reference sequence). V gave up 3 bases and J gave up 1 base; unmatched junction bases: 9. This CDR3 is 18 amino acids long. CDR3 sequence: CATSRPQLAGNAKNIQYF. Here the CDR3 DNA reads TGTGCCACCAGCAGGCCCCAACTAGCGGGAAACGCCAAAAACATTCAGTACTTC.

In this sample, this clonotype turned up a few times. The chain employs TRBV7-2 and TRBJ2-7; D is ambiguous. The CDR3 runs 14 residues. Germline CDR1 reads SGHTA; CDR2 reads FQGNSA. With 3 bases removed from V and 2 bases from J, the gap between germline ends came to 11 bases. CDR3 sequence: CASSFSDTTYEQYF. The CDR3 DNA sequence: TGTGCCAGCAGCTTCTCAGACACCACCTACGAGCAGTACTTC.

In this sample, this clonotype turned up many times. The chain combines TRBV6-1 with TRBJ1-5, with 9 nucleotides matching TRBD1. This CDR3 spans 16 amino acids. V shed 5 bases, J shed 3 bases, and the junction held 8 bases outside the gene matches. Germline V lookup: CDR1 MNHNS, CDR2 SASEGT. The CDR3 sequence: CASSRTGVVNNQPQHF. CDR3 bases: TGTGCCAGCAGTCGGACAGGGGTGGTGAACAATCAGCCCCAGCATTTT.

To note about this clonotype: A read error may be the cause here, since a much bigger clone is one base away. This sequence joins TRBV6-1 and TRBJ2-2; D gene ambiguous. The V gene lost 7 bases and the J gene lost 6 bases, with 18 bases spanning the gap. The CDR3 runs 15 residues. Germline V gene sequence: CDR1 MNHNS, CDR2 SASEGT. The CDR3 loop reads CASTPAVVGSGELFF. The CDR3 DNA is TGTGCCAGCACCCCTGCCGTGGTCGGATCCGGGGAGCTGTTTTTT.

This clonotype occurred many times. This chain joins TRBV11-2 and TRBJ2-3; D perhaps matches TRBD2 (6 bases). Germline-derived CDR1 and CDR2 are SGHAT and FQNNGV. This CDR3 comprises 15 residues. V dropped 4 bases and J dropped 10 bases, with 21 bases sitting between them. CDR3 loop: CASSSITGLGGAQYF. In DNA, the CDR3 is TGTGCCAGCAGCTCGATAACGGGACTTGGAGGTGCGCAGTATTTT.

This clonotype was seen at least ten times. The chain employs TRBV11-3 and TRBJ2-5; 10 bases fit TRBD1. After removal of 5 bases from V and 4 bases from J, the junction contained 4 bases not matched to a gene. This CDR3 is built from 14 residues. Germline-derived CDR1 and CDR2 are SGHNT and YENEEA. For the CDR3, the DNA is TGTGCCAGCAGCGCACGGACAGGGGGAGAGACCCAGTACTTC. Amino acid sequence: CASSARTGGETQYF. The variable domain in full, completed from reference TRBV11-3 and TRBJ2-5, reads EAGVVQSPRYKIIEKKQPVAFWCNPISGHNTLYWYLQNLGQGPELLIRYENEEAVDDSQLPKDRFSAERLKGVDSTLKIQPAELGDSAVYLCASSARTGGETQYFGPGTRLLVL.

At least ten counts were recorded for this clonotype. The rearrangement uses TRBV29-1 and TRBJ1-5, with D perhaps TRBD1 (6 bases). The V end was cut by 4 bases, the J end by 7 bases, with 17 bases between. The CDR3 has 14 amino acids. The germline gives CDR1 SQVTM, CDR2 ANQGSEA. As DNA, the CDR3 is TGCAGCGTTGTGGGGACAAACCCCCAGCAGCCCCAGCATTTT. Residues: CSVVGTNPQQPQHF.

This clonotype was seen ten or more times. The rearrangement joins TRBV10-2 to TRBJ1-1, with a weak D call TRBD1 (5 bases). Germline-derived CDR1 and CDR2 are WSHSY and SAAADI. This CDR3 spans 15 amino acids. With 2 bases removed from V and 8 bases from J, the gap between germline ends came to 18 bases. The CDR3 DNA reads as TGCGCCAGCAGTGAGGGGGAGGGGCCAAGCCTCGAAGCTTTCTTT. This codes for CASSEGEGPSLEAFF.

The CDR3 DNA reads TGTGCCAGCAGCAGAGAGGGAGGGCTGGGGTATCAGCCCCAGCATTTT. It specifies CASSREGGLGYQPQHF. The rearrangement joins TRBV9 to TRBJ1-5; no firm D call. V was shortened by 4 bases and J by 5 bases, with 19 bases between the two germline ends. Germline assignment: CDR1 SGDLS and CDR2 YYNGEE. The CDR3 runs 16 residues. The variable domain in full, with the rest retrieved from reference TRBV9 and TRBJ1-5, is DSGVTQTPKHLITATGQRVTLRCSPRSGDLSVYWYQQSLDQGLQFLIQYYNGEERAKGNILERFSAQQFPDLHSELNLSSLELGDSALYFCASSREGGLGYQPQHFGDGTRLSIL.

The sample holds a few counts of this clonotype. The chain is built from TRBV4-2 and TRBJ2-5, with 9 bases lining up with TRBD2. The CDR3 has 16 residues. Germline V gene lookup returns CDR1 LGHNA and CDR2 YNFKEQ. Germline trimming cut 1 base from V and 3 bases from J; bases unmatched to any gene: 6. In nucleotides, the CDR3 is TGTGCCAGCAGCCAAGCCGCGTCTAGCGGGGAAGAGACCCAGTACTTC. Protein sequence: CASSQAASSGEETQYF.

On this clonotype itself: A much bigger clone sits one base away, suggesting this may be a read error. CDR3: CANTSVGMNTEAFF. The CDR3 region has the DNA TGTGCCAACACCTCAGTGGGAATGAACACTGAAGCTTTCTTT. The V gene is TRBV6-2 or TRBV6-3, the J gene TRBJ1-1, with D uncertain. Germline V gives CDR1 MNHEY, CDR2 SVGEGT. The length of the CDR3 is 14 residues. V lost 10 bases, J lost 0 bases, and 15 bases lay in between.

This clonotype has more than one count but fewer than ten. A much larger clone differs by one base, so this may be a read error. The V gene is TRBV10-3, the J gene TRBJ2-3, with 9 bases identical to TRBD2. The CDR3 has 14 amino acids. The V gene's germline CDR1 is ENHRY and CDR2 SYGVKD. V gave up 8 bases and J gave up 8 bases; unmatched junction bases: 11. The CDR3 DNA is TGTGCCATCGGTATTAGCGGGAGTCAAGGTACGCAGTATTTT. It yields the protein CAIGISGSQGTQYF.

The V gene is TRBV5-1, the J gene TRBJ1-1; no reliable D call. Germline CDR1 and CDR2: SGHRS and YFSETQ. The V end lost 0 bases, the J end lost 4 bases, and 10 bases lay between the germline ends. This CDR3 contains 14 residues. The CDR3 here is CASSLVLGSTEAFF. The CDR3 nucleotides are TGCGCCAGCAGCTTGGTACTAGGGTCCACTGAAGCTTTCTTT.

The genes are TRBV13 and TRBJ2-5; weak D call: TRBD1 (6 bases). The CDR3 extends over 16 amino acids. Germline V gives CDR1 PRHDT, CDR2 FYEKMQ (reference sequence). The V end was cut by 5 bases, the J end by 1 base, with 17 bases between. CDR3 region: CASSILDRRPQETQYF. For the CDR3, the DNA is TGTGCCAGCAGCATTTTAGACAGGCGCCCCCAAGAGACCCAGTACTTC.

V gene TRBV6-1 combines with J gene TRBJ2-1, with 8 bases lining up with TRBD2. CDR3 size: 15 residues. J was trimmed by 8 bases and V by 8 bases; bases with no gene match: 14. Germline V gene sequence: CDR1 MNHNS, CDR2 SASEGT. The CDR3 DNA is TGTGCCAGCGCCCCGGGGGGGTCACATCCCGATGAGCAGTTCTTC. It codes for CASAPGGSHPDEQFF.

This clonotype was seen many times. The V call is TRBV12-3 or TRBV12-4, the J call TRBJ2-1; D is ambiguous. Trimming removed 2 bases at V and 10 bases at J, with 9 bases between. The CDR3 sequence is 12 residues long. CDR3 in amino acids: CASSLYPTEQFF. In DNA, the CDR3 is TGTGCCAGCAGTTTATATCCCACCGAGCAGTTCTTC.

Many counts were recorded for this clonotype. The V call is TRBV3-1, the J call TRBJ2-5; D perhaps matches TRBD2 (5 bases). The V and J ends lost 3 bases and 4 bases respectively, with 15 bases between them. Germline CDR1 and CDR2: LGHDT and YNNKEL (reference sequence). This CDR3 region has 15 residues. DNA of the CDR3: TGTGCCAGCAGCCAGGGAGCGCTCGCTAGAGAGACCCAGTACTTC. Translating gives CASSQGALARETQYF.

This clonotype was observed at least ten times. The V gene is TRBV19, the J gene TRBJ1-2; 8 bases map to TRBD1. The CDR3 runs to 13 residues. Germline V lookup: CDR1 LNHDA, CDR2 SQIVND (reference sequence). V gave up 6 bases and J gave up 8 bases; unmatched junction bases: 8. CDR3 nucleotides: TGTGCCAGTAGCAAGGACAGGGTAGACGGCTACACCTTC. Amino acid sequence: CASSKDRVDGYTF.

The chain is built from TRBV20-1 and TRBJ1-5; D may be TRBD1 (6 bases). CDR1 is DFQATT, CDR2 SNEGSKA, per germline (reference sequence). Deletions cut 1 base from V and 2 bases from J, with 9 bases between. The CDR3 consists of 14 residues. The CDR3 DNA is TGCAGTGCTAGAGGCTCAGGGGGCAATCAGCCCCAGCATTTT. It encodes CSARGSGGNQPQHF.

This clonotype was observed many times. The CDR3 nucleotides are TGTGCCAGCAGTCTAACCGGGACGGCGAACACCGGGGAGCTGTTTTTT. It yields the protein CASSLTGTANTGELFF. The rearrangement uses TRBV6-1 and TRBJ2-2; D may be TRBD1 or TRBD2 (5 bases each). V dropped 5 bases and J dropped 0 bases, with 13 bases sitting between them. The CDR3 is 16 amino acids. CDR1 is MNHNS, CDR2 SASEGT, per germline.

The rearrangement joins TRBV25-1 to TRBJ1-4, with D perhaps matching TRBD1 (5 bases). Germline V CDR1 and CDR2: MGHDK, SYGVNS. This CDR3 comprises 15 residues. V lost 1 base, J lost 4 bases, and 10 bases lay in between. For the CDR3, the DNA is TGTGCCAGCAGTGAATTTGGGGGACTTAATGAAAAACTGTTTTTT. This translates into CASSEFGGLNEKLFF.